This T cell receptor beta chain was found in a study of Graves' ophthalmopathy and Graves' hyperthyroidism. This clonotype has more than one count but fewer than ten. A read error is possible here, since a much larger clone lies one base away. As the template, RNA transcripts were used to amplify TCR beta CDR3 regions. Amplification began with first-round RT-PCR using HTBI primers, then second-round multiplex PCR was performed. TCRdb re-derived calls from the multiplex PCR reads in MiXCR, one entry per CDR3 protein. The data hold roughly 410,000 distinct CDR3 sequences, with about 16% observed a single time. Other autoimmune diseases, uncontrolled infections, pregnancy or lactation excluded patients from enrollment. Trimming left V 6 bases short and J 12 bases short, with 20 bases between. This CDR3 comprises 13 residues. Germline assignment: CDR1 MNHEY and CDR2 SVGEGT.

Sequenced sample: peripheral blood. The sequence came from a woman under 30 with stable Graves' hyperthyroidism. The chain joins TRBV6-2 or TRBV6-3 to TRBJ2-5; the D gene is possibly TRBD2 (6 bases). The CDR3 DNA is TGTGCCAGCAGAAGTACCATAGCGGATACCAAGTACTTC. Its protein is CASRSTIADTKYF.